This T cell receptor beta chain came from a study of blood T cell repertoires in COVID-19. Turning to the study itself: PBMCs, B-cell-depleted T cells, or T cells were the source of the cDNA or gDNA that made up the material.

TCRdb keeps only in-frame clones here, not all; method: immunoSEQ multiplex PCR. This repertoire shows some 340,000 clones, more than 85% found once; its top ten account for about 4%. As regards this clone: Compared with germline, one end of the junction differs, possibly owing to a read error.

The study recruited people aged roughly 18 to 95 years across some 23 US areas. Allocation to cohorts depended on clinical history reported by the participants. The CDR3 has 13 amino acids. Looked up from germline, CDR1 is KGHDR and CDR2 is SFDVKD. The sequence came from a woman in her thirties who had been exposed to COVID-19. The chain employs TRBV24-1 and TRBJ1-2; TRBD1 might be the D (5 bases). The sample consisted of PBMCs or T cells enriched from blood (not recorded which). The DNA of the CDR3 is TGTGCCACCAGTGACCGGACATCCTATGGGTACACCTTC. Translated: CATSDRTSYGYTF.